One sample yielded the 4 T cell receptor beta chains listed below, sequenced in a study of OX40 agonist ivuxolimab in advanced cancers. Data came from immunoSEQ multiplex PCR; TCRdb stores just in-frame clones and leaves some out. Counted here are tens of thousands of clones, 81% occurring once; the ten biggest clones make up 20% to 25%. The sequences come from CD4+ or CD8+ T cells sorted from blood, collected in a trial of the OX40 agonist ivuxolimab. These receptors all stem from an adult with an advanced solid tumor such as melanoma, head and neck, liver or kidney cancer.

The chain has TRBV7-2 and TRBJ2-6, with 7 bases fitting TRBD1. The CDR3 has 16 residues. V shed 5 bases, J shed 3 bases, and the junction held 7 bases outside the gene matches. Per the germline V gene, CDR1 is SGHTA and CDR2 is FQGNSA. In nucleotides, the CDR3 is TGTGCCAGCAGCCCTACAGGGGCGGGTGGGGCCAACGTCCTGACTTTC. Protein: CASSPTGAGGANVLTF.

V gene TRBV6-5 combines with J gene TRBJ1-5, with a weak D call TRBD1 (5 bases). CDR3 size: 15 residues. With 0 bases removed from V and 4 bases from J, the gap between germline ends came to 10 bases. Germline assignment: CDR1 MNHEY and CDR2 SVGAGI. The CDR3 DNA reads TGTGCCAGCAGTTACTCTGGGGCACCTAATCAGCCCCAGCATTTT. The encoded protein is CASSYSGAPNQPQHF.

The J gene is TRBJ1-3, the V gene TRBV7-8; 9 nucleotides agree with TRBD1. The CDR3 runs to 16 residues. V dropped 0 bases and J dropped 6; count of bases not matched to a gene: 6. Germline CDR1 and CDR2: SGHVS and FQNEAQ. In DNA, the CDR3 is TGTGCCAGCAGCTTAGCTCCCGGGACAGGGATAAACACCATATATTTT. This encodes CASSLAPGTGINTIYF. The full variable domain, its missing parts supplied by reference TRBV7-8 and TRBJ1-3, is GAGVSQSPRYKVAKRGQDVALRCDPISGHVSLFWYQQALGQGPEFLTYFQNEAQLDKSGLPSDRFFAERPEGSVSTLKIQRTQQEDSAVYLCASSLAPGTGINTIYFGEGSWLTVV.

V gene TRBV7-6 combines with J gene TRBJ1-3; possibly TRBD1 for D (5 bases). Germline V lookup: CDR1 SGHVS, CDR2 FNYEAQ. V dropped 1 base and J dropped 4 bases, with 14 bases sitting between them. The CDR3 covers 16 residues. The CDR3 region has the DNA TGTGCCAGCAGCTTAGAAAGGGGACTTAGAGGAAACACCATATATTTT. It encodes CASSLERGLRGNTIYF.